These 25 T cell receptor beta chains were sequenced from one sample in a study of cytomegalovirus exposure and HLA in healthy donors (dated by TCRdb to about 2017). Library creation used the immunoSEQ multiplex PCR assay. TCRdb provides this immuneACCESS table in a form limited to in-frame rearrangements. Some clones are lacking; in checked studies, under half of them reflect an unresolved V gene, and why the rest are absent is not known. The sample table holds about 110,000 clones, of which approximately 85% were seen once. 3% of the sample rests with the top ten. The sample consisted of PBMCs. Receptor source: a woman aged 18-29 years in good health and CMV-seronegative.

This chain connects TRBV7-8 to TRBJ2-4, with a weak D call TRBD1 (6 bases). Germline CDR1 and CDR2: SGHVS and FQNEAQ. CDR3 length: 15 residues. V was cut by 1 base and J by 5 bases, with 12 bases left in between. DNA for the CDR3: TGTGCCAGCAGCTTAGTGTGGGCAGGGGAAAACATTCAGTACTTC. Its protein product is CASSLVWAGENIQYF.

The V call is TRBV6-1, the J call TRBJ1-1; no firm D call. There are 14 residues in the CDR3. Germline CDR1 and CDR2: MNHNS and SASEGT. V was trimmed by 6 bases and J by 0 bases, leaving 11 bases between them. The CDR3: CASSAAGMNTEAFF. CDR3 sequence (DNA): TGTGCCAGCAGCGCAGCAGGAATGAACACTGAAGCTTTCTTT.

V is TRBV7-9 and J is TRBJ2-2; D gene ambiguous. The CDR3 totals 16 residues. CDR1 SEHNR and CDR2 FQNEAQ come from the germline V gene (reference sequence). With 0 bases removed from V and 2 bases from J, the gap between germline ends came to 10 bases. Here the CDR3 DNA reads TGTGCCAGCAGCTTAGCAGCAAGAAAAAACACCGGGGAGCTGTTTTTT. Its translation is CASSLAARKNTGELFF.

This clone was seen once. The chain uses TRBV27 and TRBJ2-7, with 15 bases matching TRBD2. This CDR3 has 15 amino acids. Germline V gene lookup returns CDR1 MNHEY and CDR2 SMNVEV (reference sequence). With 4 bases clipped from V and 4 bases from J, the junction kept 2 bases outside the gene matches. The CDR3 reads CASSYGLAGGYEQYF. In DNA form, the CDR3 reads TGTGCCAGCAGTTATGGACTAGCGGGGGGGTACGAGCAGTACTTC.

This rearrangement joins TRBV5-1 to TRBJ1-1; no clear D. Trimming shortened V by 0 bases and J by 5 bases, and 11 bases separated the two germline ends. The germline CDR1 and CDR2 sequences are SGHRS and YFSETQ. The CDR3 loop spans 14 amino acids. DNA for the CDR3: TGCGCCAGCAGCTTGGCCCGGGGTTTGACTGAAGCTTTCTTT. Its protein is CASSLARGLTEAFF.

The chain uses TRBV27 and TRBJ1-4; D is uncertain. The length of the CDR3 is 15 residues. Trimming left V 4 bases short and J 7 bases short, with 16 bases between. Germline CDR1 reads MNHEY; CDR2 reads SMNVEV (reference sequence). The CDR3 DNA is TGTGCCAGCAGTTCTTTGAGGGTGGGAATTGAAAAACTGTTTTTT. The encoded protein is CASSSLRVGIEKLFF.

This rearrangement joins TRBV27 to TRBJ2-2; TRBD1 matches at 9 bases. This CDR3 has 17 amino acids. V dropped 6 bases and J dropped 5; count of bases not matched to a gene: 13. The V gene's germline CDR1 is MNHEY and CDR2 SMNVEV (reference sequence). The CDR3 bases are TGTGCCAGCAGCTATACAATGACAGGGGGAGGGACCGGGGAGCTGTTTTTT. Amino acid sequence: CASSYTMTGGGTGELFF.

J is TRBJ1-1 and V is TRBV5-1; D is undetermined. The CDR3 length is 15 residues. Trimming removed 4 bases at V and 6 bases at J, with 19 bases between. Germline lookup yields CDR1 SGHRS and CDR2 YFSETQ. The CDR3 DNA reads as TGCGCCAGCAGCACCGAGCTCCGAGGCACCGCTGAAGCTTTCTTT. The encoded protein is CASSTELRGTAEAFF.

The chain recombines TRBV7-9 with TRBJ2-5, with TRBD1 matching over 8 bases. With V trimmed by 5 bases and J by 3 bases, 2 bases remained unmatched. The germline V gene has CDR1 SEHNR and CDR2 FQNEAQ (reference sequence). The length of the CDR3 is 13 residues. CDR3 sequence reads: CASSHRGEETQYF. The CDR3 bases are TGTGCCAGCAGCCACAGGGGGGAAGAGACCCAGTACTTC.

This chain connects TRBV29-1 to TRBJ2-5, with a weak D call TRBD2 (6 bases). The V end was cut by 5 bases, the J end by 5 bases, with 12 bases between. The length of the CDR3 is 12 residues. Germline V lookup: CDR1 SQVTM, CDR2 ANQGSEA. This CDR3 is CSVLGRGETQYF. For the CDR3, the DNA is TGCAGCGTTCTCGGGAGAGGTGAGACCCAGTACTTC.

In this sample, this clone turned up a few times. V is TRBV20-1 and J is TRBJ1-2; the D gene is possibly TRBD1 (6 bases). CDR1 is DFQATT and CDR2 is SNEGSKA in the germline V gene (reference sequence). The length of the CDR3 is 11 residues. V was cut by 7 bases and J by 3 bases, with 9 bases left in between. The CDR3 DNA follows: TGCAGTGGAGGGGGGGACTATGGCTACACCTTC. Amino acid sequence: CSGGGDYGYTF.

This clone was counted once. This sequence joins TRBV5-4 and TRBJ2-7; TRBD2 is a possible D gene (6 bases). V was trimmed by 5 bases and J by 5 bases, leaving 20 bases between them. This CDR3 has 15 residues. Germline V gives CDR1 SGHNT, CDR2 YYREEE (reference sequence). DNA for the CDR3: TGTGCCAGCAGTCCTGGGGGGATCAGGACGCACGAGCAGTACTTC. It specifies CASSPGGIRTHEQYF.

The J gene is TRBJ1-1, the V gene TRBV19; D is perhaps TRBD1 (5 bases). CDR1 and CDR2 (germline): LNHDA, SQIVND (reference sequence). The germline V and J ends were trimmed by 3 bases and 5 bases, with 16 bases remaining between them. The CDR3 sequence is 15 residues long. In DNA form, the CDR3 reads TGTGCCAGTAGTATCATCGAGGGGAGGAAGACTGAAGCTTTCTTT. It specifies CASSIIEGRKTEAFF.

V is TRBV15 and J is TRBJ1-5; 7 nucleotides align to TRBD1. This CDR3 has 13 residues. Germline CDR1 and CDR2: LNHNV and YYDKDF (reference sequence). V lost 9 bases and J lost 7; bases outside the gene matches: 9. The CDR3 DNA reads TGTGCCACTGGAACAGGGGTGAAACAGCCCCAGCATTTT. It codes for CATGTGVKQPQHF.

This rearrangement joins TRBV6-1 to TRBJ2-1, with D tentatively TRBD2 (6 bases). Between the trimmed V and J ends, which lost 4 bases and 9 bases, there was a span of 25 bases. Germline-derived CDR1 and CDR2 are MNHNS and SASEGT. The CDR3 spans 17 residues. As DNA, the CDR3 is TGTGCCAGCAGTGGCCGGGGCGGGGTCGGCCGAGGGGCTGAGCAGTTCTTC. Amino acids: CASSGRGGVGRGAEQFF.

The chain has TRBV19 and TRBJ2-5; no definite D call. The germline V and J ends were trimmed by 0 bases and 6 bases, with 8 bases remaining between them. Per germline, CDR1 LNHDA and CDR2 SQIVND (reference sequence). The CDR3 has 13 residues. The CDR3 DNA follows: TGTGCCAGTAGTATAGATCGAGTACAGACCCAGTACTTC. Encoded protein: CASSIDRVQTQYF. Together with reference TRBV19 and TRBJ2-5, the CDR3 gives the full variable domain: DGGITQSPKYLFRKEGQNVTLSCEQNLNHDAMYWYRQDPGQGLRLIYYSQIVNDFQKGDIAEGYSVSREKKESFPLTVTSAQKNPTAFYLCASSIDRVQTQYFGPGTRLLVL.

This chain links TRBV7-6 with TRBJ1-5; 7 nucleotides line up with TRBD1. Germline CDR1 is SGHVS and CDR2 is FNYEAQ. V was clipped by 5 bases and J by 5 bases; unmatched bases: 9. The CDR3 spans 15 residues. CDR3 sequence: CASSPDRVEDQPQHF. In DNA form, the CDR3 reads TGTGCCAGCAGCCCAGACAGGGTGGAGGATCAGCCCCAGCATTTT. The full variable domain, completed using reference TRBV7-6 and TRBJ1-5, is GAGVSQSPRYKVTKRGQDVALRCDPISGHVSLYWYRQALGQGPEFLTYFNYEAQQDKSGLPNDRFSAERPEGSISTLTIQRTEQRDSAMYRCASSPDRVEDQPQHFGDGTRLSIL.

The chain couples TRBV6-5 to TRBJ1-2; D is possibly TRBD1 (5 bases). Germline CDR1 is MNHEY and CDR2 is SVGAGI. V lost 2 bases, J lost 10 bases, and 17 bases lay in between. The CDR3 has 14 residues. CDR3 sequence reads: CASSYGASPIAYTF. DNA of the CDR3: TGTGCCAGCAGTTACGGGGCATCCCCTATCGCCTACACCTTC.

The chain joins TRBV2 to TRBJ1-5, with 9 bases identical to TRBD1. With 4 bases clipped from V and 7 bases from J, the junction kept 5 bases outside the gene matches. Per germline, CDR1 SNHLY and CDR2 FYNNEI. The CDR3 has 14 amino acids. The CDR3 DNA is TGTGCCAGCAGTGGGACAGGGGTAGGACAGCCCCAGCATTTT. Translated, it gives CASSGTGVGQPQHF.

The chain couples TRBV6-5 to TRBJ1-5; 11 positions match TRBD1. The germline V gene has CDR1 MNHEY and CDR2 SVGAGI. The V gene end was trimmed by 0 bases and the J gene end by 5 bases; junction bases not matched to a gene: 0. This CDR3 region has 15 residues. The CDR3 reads CASSYSGQGDQPQHF. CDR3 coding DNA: TGTGCCAGCAGTTACTCGGGACAGGGGGATCAGCCCCAGCATTTT.

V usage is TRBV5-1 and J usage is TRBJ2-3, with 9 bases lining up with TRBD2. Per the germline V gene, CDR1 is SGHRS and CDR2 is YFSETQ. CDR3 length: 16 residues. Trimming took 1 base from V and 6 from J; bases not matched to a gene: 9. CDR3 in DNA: TGCGCCAGCAGCTTGCTGGGCGGGGGGGCAGGGGATACGCAGTATTTT. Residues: CASSLLGGGAGDTQYF.

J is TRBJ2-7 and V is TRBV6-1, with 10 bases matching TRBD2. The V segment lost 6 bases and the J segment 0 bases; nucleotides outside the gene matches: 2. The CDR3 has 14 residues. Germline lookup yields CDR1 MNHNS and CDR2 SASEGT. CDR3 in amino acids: CASRGTSVSYEQYF. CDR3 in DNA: TGTGCCAGCAGGGGGACTAGCGTCTCCTACGAGCAGTACTTC.

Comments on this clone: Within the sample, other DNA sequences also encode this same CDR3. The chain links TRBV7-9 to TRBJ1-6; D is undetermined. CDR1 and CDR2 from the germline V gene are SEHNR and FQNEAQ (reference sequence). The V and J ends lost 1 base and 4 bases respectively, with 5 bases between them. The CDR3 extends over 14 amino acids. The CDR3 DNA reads TGTGCCAGCAGCTTAGAACAGTATAATTCACCCCTCCACTTT. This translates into CASSLEQYNSPLHF.

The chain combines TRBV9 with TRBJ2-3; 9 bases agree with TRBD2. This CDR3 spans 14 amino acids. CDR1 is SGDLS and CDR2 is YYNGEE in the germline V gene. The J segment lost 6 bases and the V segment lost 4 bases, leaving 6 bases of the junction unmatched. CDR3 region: CASSTGTSKDTQYF. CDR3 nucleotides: TGTGCCAGCAGCACCGGGACTAGCAAGGATACGCAGTATTTT. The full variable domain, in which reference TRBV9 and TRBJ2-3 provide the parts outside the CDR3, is DSGVTQTPKHLITATGQRVTLRCSPRSGDLSVYWYQQSLDQGLQFLIQYYNGEERAKGNILERFSAQQFPDLHSELNLSSLELGDSALYFCASSTGTSKDTQYFGPGTRLTVL.

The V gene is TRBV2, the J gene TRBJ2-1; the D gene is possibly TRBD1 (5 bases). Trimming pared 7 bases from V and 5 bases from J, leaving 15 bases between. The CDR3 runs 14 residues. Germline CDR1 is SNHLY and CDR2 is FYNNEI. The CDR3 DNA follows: TGTGCCAGCACCAGGGAAGGAGTTAACAATGAGCAGTTCTTC. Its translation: CASTREGVNNEQFF.